A selection of T cell receptor beta chains follows, all from one sample in a study of blood T cells in healthy people across ages. TCRdb passed the 5' RACE reads through MiXCR, listing each CDR3 protein once. The repertoire holds over 950,000 distinct CDR3 sequences, with about two fifths as singletons. Material for sequencing was blood. These receptors all stem from a man in his late teens or twenties in good health. Each CDR3 is given without its conserved first and last residue.

TRBV6-2/TRBV6-3,ASSYDQLYYEQY
TRBV28,ASSLRDISYNEQF
TRBV25-1,ASSELFDRGDTQY
TRBV12-3/TRBV12-4,ASSYHGTGHEQY
TRBV6-5,ASRAAYSHEQF
TRBV7-8,ATSLEAGLNTEAF
TRBV12-3/TRBV12-4,ASSLGLAGVTYNEQF
TRBV2,ASSEWDRENYGYT
TRBV12-3/TRBV12-4,ASSPLLAGDLQETQY
TRBV30,AWSVRGGNTEAF
TRBV4-3,ASSQDLTGRRNTEAF
TRBV11-3,ASSIRLRGRGTEAF
TRBV11-2,ASSVPWGSTDTQY
TRBV20-1,SASGYRTVNNEQF
TRBV10-3,AISESIGGSSYGYT
TRBV12-3/TRBV12-4,ASSPVSPVHLFYGYT
TRBV7-2,ASSPQVTGGYEKLF
TRBV2,ASSLTPGGDEQF
TRBV24-1,ATSDMGQGRDEQF